The 26 T cell receptor beta chains reported below all come from one sample, sequenced in a study of blood T cell repertoires in COVID-19. Here immunoSEQ multiplex PCR was the method, and the copy in TCRdb shows in-frame clones only, minus some. The sample consists of 150,000 to 200,000 clones, 80% to 85% of them appearing once. The sample was peripheral blood. These receptors were taken from a human donor with acute or convalescent COVID-19. The donor label of this sample is uncertain.

V usage is TRBV27 and J usage is TRBJ1-4; 9 bases match TRBD1. V lost 3 bases and J lost 0; bases outside the gene matches: 8. CDR3 length: 18 amino acids. Germline V gives CDR1 MNHEY, CDR2 SMNVEV (reference sequence). The CDR3 coding sequence is TGTGCCAGCAGTTTGTACAGGGGGCGAAAAACAACTAATGAAAAACTGTTTTTT. It specifies CASSLYRGRKTTNEKLFF.

Regarding this clone: Other DNA sequences within the sample encode an identical CDR3. This chain links TRBV5-1 with TRBJ2-3, with 7 positions matching TRBD2. The trim removed 0 bases at V and 3 bases at J, leaving 1 base unmatched. The CDR3 is made up of 14 amino acids. The germline V gene encodes CDR1 SGHRS and CDR2 YFSETQ. The CDR3 here is CASSLGLATDTQYF. The CDR3 DNA sequence: TGCGCCAGCAGCTTGGGACTAGCTACAGATACGCAGTATTTT. Complete variable domain (other parts from reference TRBV5-1 and TRBJ2-3): KAGVTQTPRYLIKTRGQQVTLSCSPISGHRSVSWYQQTPGQGLQFLFEYFSETQRNKGNFPGRFSGRQFSNSRSEMNVSTLELGDSALYLCASSLGLATDTQYFGPGTRLTVL.

The chain has TRBV2 and TRBJ1-1; D not certain. The germline V gene has CDR1 SNHLY and CDR2 FYNNEI. The CDR3 covers 14 residues. The germline V and J ends were trimmed by 6 bases and 4 bases, with 15 bases remaining between them. CDR3 residues: CASSTFSGFTEAFF. The CDR3 nucleotides read TGTGCCAGCAGCACGTTCTCCGGGTTCACTGAAGCTTTCTTT. The variable domain in full, completed from reference TRBV2 and TRBJ1-1, reads EPEVTQTPSHQVTQMGQEVILRCVPISNHLYFYWYRQILGQKVEFLVSFYNNEISEKSEIFDDQFSVERPDGSNFTLKIRSTKLEDSAMYFCASSTFSGFTEAFFGQGTRLTVV.

The chain couples TRBV5-1 to TRBJ2-5; 11 bases align to TRBD2. V gave up 3 bases and J gave up 4 bases; unmatched junction bases: 5. The length of the CDR3 is 15 residues. Per the germline V gene, CDR1 is SGHRS and CDR2 is YFSETQ. The DNA for the CDR3 is TGCGCCAGCAGCTATAGCGGGGGGGAACGAGAGACCCAGTACTTC. Translated: CASSYSGGERETQYF. Full variable domain (outside the CDR3, taken from reference TRBV5-1 and TRBJ2-5): KAGVTQTPRYLIKTRGQQVTLSCSPISGHRSVSWYQQTPGQGLQFLFEYFSETQRNKGNFPGRFSGRQFSNSRSEMNVSTLELGDSALYLCASSYSGGERETQYFGPGTRLLVL.

The genes are TRBV15 and TRBJ1-2, with TRBD1 as a possible D gene (5 bases). The CDR3 extends over 16 amino acids. V was clipped by 5 bases and J by 4 bases, with 20 bases between them. Germline lookup yields CDR1 LNHNV and CDR2 YYDKDF (reference sequence). CDR3 coding DNA: TGTGCCACCAGCCCCCGCTCGGGGGTAACCACCTATGGCTACACCTTC. Amino acids: CATSPRSGVTTYGYTF.

This clone was found a few times. The rearrangement uses TRBV6-1 and TRBJ1-2, with 7 positions matching TRBD1. Germline loops: CDR1 MNHNS, CDR2 SASEGT. The CDR3 consists of 13 residues. V was pared by 2 bases and J by 6 bases, with 3 bases of the junction left unmatched. The CDR3 spells CASSESRGHGYTF. The CDR3 region has the DNA TGTGCCAGCAGTGAAAGTAGGGGGCATGGCTACACCTTC.

This chain joins TRBV5-5 and TRBJ1-1; a possible D gene is TRBD1 (5 bases). The CDR3 is 13 amino acids. V shed 4 bases and J shed 2 bases, with 9 bases lying between them. Germline CDR1 SGHKS, CDR2 YYEKEE (reference sequence). CDR3 protein: CASSRQGNTEAFF. Here the CDR3 DNA reads TGTGCCAGCAGCAGGCAGGGCAACACTGAAGCTTTCTTT.

V is TRBV6-6 and J is TRBJ1-1, with D uncertain. CDR3 length: 15 amino acids. V lost 0 bases, J lost 1 base, and 9 bases lay in between. In germline, CDR1 is MNHNY, CDR2 SVGAGI (reference sequence). The CDR3 loop reads CASSYSSQTNTEAFF. For the CDR3, the DNA is TGTGCCAGCAGTTACTCGTCACAGACGAACACTGAAGCTTTCTTT.

This CDR3 is CASSLQRGTVDTQYF. For the CDR3, the DNA is TGTGCCAGCAGCTTGCAGCGGGGGACAGTTGATACGCAGTATTTT. The chain couples TRBV7-2 to TRBJ2-3; a weak D match, TRBD2 (8 bases). Germline V gene lookup returns CDR1 SGHTA and CDR2 FQGNSA. The CDR3 sequence is 15 residues long. Trimming removed 3 bases from V and 6 bases from J, with 16 bases in between.

This chain connects TRBV7-8 to TRBJ2-1, with D possibly being TRBD1 (5 bases). Trimming pared 1 base from V and 2 bases from J, leaving 12 bases between. Per the germline V gene, CDR1 is SGHVS and CDR2 is FQNEAQ. The CDR3 extends over 16 amino acids. CDR3 sequence: CASSLEARVTYNEQFF. Here the CDR3 DNA reads TGTGCCAGCAGCTTAGAGGCCAGGGTAACCTACAATGAGCAGTTCTTC. The entire variable domain, with the rest obtained from reference TRBV7-8 and TRBJ2-1, is as follows: GAGVSQSPRYKVAKRGQDVALRCDPISGHVSLFWYQQALGQGPEFLTYFQNEAQLDKSGLPSDRFFAERPEGSVSTLKIQRTQQEDSAVYLCASSLEARVTYNEQFFGPGTRLTVL.

The V and J genes are TRBV5-1 and TRBJ1-3; 7 bases match TRBD1. With 4 bases clipped from V and 2 bases from J, the junction kept 12 bases outside the gene matches. The V gene's germline CDR1 is SGHRS and CDR2 YFSETQ. The CDR3 is 17 amino acids. DNA for the CDR3: TGCGCCAGCAGCCCACACCGGGACAGTGGGACTGGAAACACCATATATTTT. Amino acids: CASSPHRDSGTGNTIYF.

This clone has just a few counts. The chain employs TRBV5-1 and TRBJ1-3, with 7 bases lining up with TRBD1. The CDR3 contains 16 residues. The ends lost 2 bases at V and 0 bases at J; junction bases unmatched: 5. From germline, CDR1 is SGHRS and CDR2 YFSETQ. DNA for the CDR3: TGCGCCAGCAGCTTACAGGGGTTGATCTCTGGAAACACCATATATTTT. Translating gives CASSLQGLISGNTIYF.

The rearrangement uses TRBV30 and TRBJ2-1, with 10 bases lining up with TRBD2. V shed 0 bases and J 9 bases; nucleotides not matched to a gene: 5. This CDR3 spans 14 amino acids. Germline V gives CDR1 GTSNPN, CDR2 SVGIG (reference sequence). CDR3 sequence reads: CAWSVSGRAGEQFF. CDR3 nucleotides: TGTGCCTGGAGTGTGAGCGGGAGGGCGGGTGAGCAGTTCTTC. Using reference TRBV30 and TRBJ2-1 for the parts outside the CDR3, the full variable domain is SQTIHQWPATLVQPVGSPLSLECTVEGTSNPNLYWYRQAAGRGLQLLFYSVGIGQISSEVPQNLSASRPQDRQFILSSKKLLLSDSGFYLCAWSVSGRAGEQFFGPGTRLTVL.

The rearrangement links TRBV3-1 (or the pseudogene TRBV3-2) to TRBJ2-4; 9 bases map to TRBD2. The CDR3 length is 16 residues. V shed 0 bases and J 8 bases; nucleotides not matched to a gene: 8. Germline V gene sequence: CDR1 LGHDT, CDR2 YNNKEL (reference sequence). The CDR3 reads CASSQERPGLADIQYF. Here the CDR3 DNA reads TGTGCCAGCAGCCAAGAAAGACCGGGACTAGCAGACATTCAGTACTTC.

This clone turned up a few times. This chain uses TRBV19 with TRBJ2-4, with D perhaps matching TRBD2 (7 bases). Germline V gene lookup returns CDR1 LNHDA and CDR2 SQIVND (reference sequence). Trimming took 5 bases from V and 9 from J, leaving 14 bases between them. The CDR3 covers 13 residues. The CDR3 is CASSSGGRGIQYF. The CDR3 DNA reads as TGTGCCAGTAGTTCGGGGGGCCGTGGCATTCAGTACTTC.

The chain combines TRBV5-6 with TRBJ1-2, with 11 positions matching TRBD1. This CDR3 has 15 residues. Germline-derived CDR1 and CDR2 are SGHDT and YYEEEE. The J segment lost 8 bases and the V segment lost 5 bases, leaving 11 bases of the junction unmatched. In DNA, the CDR3 is TGTGCCAGCAGGGCCCGGGACAGGGGGTTTTACGGCTACACCTTC. Residues: CASRARDRGFYGYTF. The full variable domain, its missing parts supplied by reference TRBV5-6 and TRBJ1-2, is DAGVTQSPTHLIKTRGQQVTLRCSPKSGHDTVSWYQQALGQGPQFIFQYYEEEERQRGNFPDRFSGHQFPNYSSELNVNALLLGDSALYLCASRARDRGFYGYTFGSGTRLTVV.

V and J are TRBV5-1 and TRBJ2-2; the D is unclear. CDR3 length: 14 amino acids. The V end lost 4 bases, the J end lost 1 base, and 8 bases lay between the germline ends. Germline CDR1 reads SGHRS; CDR2 reads YFSETQ. The CDR3 bases are TGCGCCAGCAGCCGCTTGAGGAACACCGGGGAGCTGTTTTTT. Its protein product is CASSRLRNTGELFF.

J is TRBJ1-1 and V is TRBV3-1 (or the pseudogene TRBV3-2), with 12 bases matching TRBD1. CDR3 length: 15 amino acids. Germline V CDR1 and CDR2: LGHDT, YNNKEL (reference sequence). J gave up 5 bases and V 4 bases, and 5 bases lay outside the gene matches. CDR3 sequence: CASSRDRGRWTEAFF. The CDR3 region has the DNA TGTGCCAGCAGCCGGGACAGGGGGCGGTGGACTGAAGCTTTCTTT.

V and J are TRBV7-9 and TRBJ2-2, with D possibly matching TRBD1 (5 bases). Trimming shortened V by 3 bases and J by 6 bases, and 8 bases separated the two germline ends. Germline V lookup: CDR1 SEHNR, CDR2 FQNEAQ (reference sequence). The CDR3 totals 13 residues. CDR3 coding DNA: TGTGCCAGCAGCTTCGAAGGGGCCGGGGAGCTGTTTTTT. This sequence encodes CASSFEGAGELFF.

The chain combines TRBV2 with TRBJ2-1; 11 positions match TRBD2. Germline CDR1 is SNHLY and CDR2 is FYNNEI. V shed 2 bases and J 6 bases; nucleotides not matched to a gene: 3. The CDR3 sequence is 15 residues long. DNA for the CDR3: TGTGCCAGCAGTGAACGACTAGCGGGGCTCAATGAGCAGTTCTTC. It is translated as CASSERLAGLNEQFF.

The chain links TRBV19 to TRBJ2-7, with a weak D call TRBD1 (5 bases). CDR1 and CDR2 from the germline V gene are LNHDA and SQIVND (reference sequence). CDR3 length: 14 residues. Deletions cut 1 base from V and 7 bases from J, with 14 bases between. The CDR3 DNA sequence: TGTGCCAGTAGTATAGGACAGCCGCCCAGGGAGCAGTACTTC. As protein: CASSIGQPPREQYF.

This clone was seen only once. The chain joins TRBV7-3 to TRBJ1-2; D is undetermined. The CDR3 has 15 amino acids. The germline V gene has CDR1 SGHTA and CDR2 FQGTGA. V gave up 5 bases and J gave up 1 base, with 14 bases separating them. CDR3 loop: CASSPTGRGNYGYTF. The CDR3 DNA reads TGTGCCAGCAGCCCAACCGGACGGGGTAACTATGGCTACACCTTC.

The chain links TRBV6-5 to TRBJ2-3; D gene ambiguous. This CDR3 is built from 15 residues. The V gene lost 4 bases and the J gene lost 3 bases, with 14 bases spanning the gap. CDR1 and CDR2 from the germline V gene are MNHEY and SVGAGI. The CDR3 is CASSFTYTGTDTQYF. The CDR3 DNA follows: TGTGCCAGCAGTTTCACATATACCGGGACAGATACGCAGTATTTT.

The chain uses TRBV2 and TRBJ1-6; the D gene is possibly TRBD1 (5 bases). Trimming cost V 3 bases and J 9 bases, with 12 bases left between them. Germline lookup yields CDR1 SNHLY and CDR2 FYNNEI. There are 14 residues in the CDR3. Written as DNA, the CDR3 is TGTGCCAGCAGTGAGGCAGGGCCTGCTTCACCCCTCCACTTT. As protein: CASSEAGPASPLHF.

In its sample, this clone was seen a few times. The chain combines TRBV7-2 with TRBJ2-2; 7 bases agree with TRBD2. This CDR3 has 16 amino acids. Germline-derived CDR1 and CDR2 are SGHTA and FQGNSA. After removal of 1 base from V and 8 bases from J, the junction contained 10 bases not matched to a gene. The CDR3 loop is CASSLGLWLAAGELFF. In nucleotides, the CDR3 is TGTGCCAGCAGCTTAGGGTTGTGGCTAGCGGCGGGGGAGCTGTTTTTT.

The rearrangement uses TRBV9 and TRBJ2-7; tentatively, D is TRBD2 (5 bases). Looked up from germline, CDR1 is SGDLS and CDR2 is YYNGEE. The CDR3 is made up of 15 amino acids. V gave up 2 bases and J gave up 3 bases, with 15 bases separating them. CDR3 in DNA: TGTGCCAGCAGCGTCCGGGATCAGCTAGGCTACGAGCAGTACTTC. Amino acid sequence: CASSVRDQLGYEQYF.